Shown below are 26 T cell receptor beta chains from a single sample sequenced in a study of CD8 T cells in ankylosing spondylitis. Using its own MiXCR run on the 5' RACE reads, TCRdb lists one record per CDR3 protein. The profile covers 220,000 or so distinct CDR3 sequences, with around 19% appearing a single time and roughly 46% taken by the ten largest. General study findings and limits: A TCR beta motif made of eight highly homologous variants seemed typical of ankylosing spondylitis blood.

These receptors' antigens are unknown. Specimen: blood, either unsorted or a sorted T cell fraction (not recorded which). The receptors here all came from a male donor with ankylosing spondylitis.

This chain uses TRBV29-1 with TRBJ1-1, with a tentative D call TRBD1 (5 bases). The CDR3 runs 12 residues. CDR1 and CDR2 (germline): SQVTM, ANQGSEA. Trimming took 5 bases from V and 0 from J, leaving 7 bases between them. CDR3 residues: CSVHRMNTEAFF. In DNA, the CDR3 is TGCAGCGTTCACAGGATGAACACTGAAGCTTTCTTT.

CDR3 sequence: CASNLQREFSYEQYF. The CDR3 region has the DNA TGCGCCAGCAATCTACAGCGGGAGTTCTCCTACGAGCAGTACTTC. The chain has TRBV10-1 and TRBJ2-7; 8 nucleotides match TRBD2. V was pared by 7 bases and J by 0 bases, with 8 bases of the junction left unmatched. This CDR3 has 15 residues. Germline V lookup: CDR1 WNHNN, CDR2 SYGVQD (reference sequence).

This clonotype was observed a handful of times. This chain connects TRBV4-2 to TRBJ2-7, with 9 positions matching TRBD2. V lost 1 base and J lost 3; bases outside the gene matches: 4. The CDR3 loop spans 15 amino acids. Germline V gives CDR1 LGHNA, CDR2 YNFKEQ. The CDR3 here is CASSQVSSGDYEQYF. The CDR3 nucleotides read TGTGCCAGCAGCCAAGTATCTAGCGGGGACTACGAGCAGTACTTC.

This clonotype was counted many times. The chain combines TRBV12-3 or TRBV12-4 with TRBJ2-2; D is perhaps TRBD1 (5 bases). Trimming shortened V by 4 bases and J by 4 bases, and 10 bases separated the two germline ends. This CDR3 has 14 residues. In DNA form, the CDR3 reads TGTGCCAGCAGTTCAGCAGGGTCCACCGGGGAGCTGTTTTTT. Translating it yields CASSSAGSTGELFF.

The table lists this clonotype with a count of one. V and J are TRBV29-1 and TRBJ2-7, with D possibly being TRBD2 (7 bases). V lost 5 bases and J lost 3, with 23 bases in between. The CDR3 extends over 16 amino acids. Germline loops: CDR1 SQVTM, CDR2 ANQGSEA. The CDR3 region is CSVQGGAGGEVYEQYF. CDR3 nucleotide sequence: TGCAGCGTTCAAGGGGGAGCTGGGGGGGAGGTCTACGAGCAGTACTTC.

This clonotype has more than one count but fewer than ten. The V call is TRBV5-6, the J call TRBJ2-7, with 7 bases that match TRBD1. Trimming removed 4 bases from V and 0 bases from J; junction bases left unmatched: 10. CDR1 and CDR2 from the germline V gene are SGHDT and YYEEEE. The CDR3 extends over 16 amino acids. The CDR3 DNA follows: TGTGCCAGCAGCCAACCCCGGACAGGTATCTCCTACGAGCAGTACTTC. Its translation is CASSQPRTGISYEQYF.

This clonotype occurred a few times. The chain has TRBV4-1 and TRBJ1-2, with D tentatively TRBD1 (6 bases). Germline CDR1 and CDR2: MGHRA and YSYEKL. The V and J ends lost 2 bases and 8 bases respectively, with 21 bases between them. The CDR3 covers 16 residues. This CDR3 is CASSQTQGPSIKGYTF. The CDR3 DNA is TGCGCCAGCAGCCAAACACAGGGTCCATCGATCAAAGGCTACACCTTC.

This chain uses TRBV28 with TRBJ1-1, with 7 bases fitting TRBD1. The CDR3 has 15 amino acids. V gave up 3 bases and J gave up 4 bases; unmatched junction bases: 8. Germline-derived CDR1 and CDR2 are MDHEN and SYDVKM. CDR3 nucleotides: TGTGCCAGCAGTTTGACAGGGATCTTAGGCACTGAAGCTTTCTTT. As protein: CASSLTGILGTEAFF.

The V call is TRBV24-1, the J call TRBJ1-1; no clear D. The CDR3 sequence is 13 residues long. Trimming shortened V by 4 bases and J by 1 base, and 6 bases separated the two germline ends. Looked up from germline, CDR1 is KGHDR and CDR2 is SFDVKD. In DNA, the CDR3 is TGTGCCACCAGTGAAGAGACGAACACTGAAGCTTTCTTT. It is translated as CATSEETNTEAFF.

This clonotype was picked up many times. The V call is TRBV10-3, the J call TRBJ2-7, with D uncertain. V lost 10 bases, J lost 2 bases, and 24 bases lay in between. The germline V gene has CDR1 ENHRY and CDR2 SYGVKD. The CDR3 loop spans 16 amino acids. The CDR3 loop is CATQLTTEQTTYEQYF. The CDR3 DNA follows: TGTGCCACTCAACTTACCACCGAACAGACCACCTACGAGCAGTACTTC.

The genes are TRBV15 and TRBJ2-1, with 12 bases fitting TRBD1. J gave up 7 bases and V 4 bases, and 11 bases lay outside the gene matches. This CDR3 is built from 17 residues. The V gene's germline CDR1 is LNHNV and CDR2 YYDKDF (reference sequence). CDR3 coding DNA: TGTGCCACCAGCACCCCTAATTGGGGACAGGGGGCGAATGAGCAGTTCTTC. Its protein product is CATSTPNWGQGANEQFF.

In its sample, this clonotype was seen a few times. DNA of the CDR3: TGTGCCAGCAGCTTGGGGCGGCTCCACTCCTACGAGCAGTACTTC. This sequence encodes CASSLGRLHSYEQYF. The chain is built from TRBV13 and TRBJ2-7; tentative D call: TRBD1 (5 bases). This CDR3 region has 15 residues. Trimming removed 3 bases from V and 0 bases from J, with 12 bases in between. Germline V lookup: CDR1 PRHDT, CDR2 FYEKMQ (reference sequence).

This rearrangement joins TRBV9 to TRBJ1-1, with no clear D. The V and J ends lost 0 bases and 2 bases respectively, with 11 bases between them. The CDR3 length is 15 residues. Germline V gene data show CDR1 as SGDLS and CDR2 as YYNGEE. This CDR3 reads CASSVAVPDNTEAFF. Here the CDR3 DNA reads TGTGCCAGCAGCGTAGCGGTTCCCGATAACACTGAAGCTTTCTTT.

Only a few counts were recorded for this clonotype. The chain uses TRBV7-8 and TRBJ2-1; D gene ambiguous. The germline gives CDR1 SGHVS, CDR2 FQNEAQ. The germline V and J ends were trimmed by 5 bases and 8 bases, with 22 bases remaining between them. The CDR3 is 16 amino acids. CDR3 in amino acids: CASSPQYLAPGHEQFF. CDR3 DNA: TGTGCCAGCAGCCCACAGTACTTGGCCCCGGGCCATGAGCAGTTCTTC.

The chain is built from TRBV11-2 and TRBJ2-7, with TRBD1 matching 8 bases. CDR3 length: 15 amino acids. Germline CDR1 is SGHAT and CDR2 is FQNNGV. Trimming removed 3 bases from V and 5 bases from J; junction bases left unmatched: 9. The DNA of the CDR3 is TGTGCCAGCAGCTTCCTAATAACAGGGGGACACGAGCAGTACTTC. This encodes CASSFLITGGHEQYF.

This clonotype was seen a handful of times. The V call is TRBV29-1, the J call TRBJ2-7; 7 nucleotides align to TRBD2. The V gene end was trimmed by 1 base and the J gene end by 1 base; junction bases not matched to a gene: 10. The CDR3 loop spans 16 amino acids. Germline loops: CDR1 SQVTM, CDR2 ANQGSEA. This CDR3 reads CSVEGRGGRRSYEQYF. The CDR3, as DNA: TGCAGCGTTGAAGGTCGCGGCGGGAGACGATCCTACGAGCAGTACTTC.

This clonotype came up many times. V is TRBV9 and J is TRBJ2-7; a possible D gene is TRBD2 (6 bases). V lost 6 bases and J lost 2, with 15 bases in between. This CDR3 spans 14 amino acids. Germline-derived CDR1 and CDR2 are SGDLS and YYNGEE. CDR3 in amino acids: CASNSGDWTYEQYF. The CDR3 DNA reads TGTGCCAGCAATTCCGGGGACTGGACCTACGAGCAGTACTTC.

In its sample, this clonotype was seen a few times. The chain has TRBV7-2 and TRBJ2-3; maybe TRBD2 (5 bases). This CDR3 region has 14 residues. Germline CDR1 SGHTA, CDR2 FQGNSA. V shed 1 base and J shed 6 bases, with 11 bases lying between them. The DNA for the CDR3 is TGTGCCAGCAGCTTAGAGGACTTCAGGGATACGCAGTATTTT. It is translated as CASSLEDFRDTQYF.

This clonotype occurred a few times. The junction departs from germline at one end; a sequencing error may be responsible. The gene calls are TRBV7-9 and TRBJ2-1; 8 bases fit TRBD2. This CDR3 is 13 amino acids long. Germline loops: CDR1 SEHNR, CDR2 FQNEAQ (reference sequence). The CDR3 region has the DNA TGTGCCAGCAGCTCCAGCGGGACTAGAGGTTTGCGGTTC. As protein: CASSSSGTRGLRF.

This chain uses TRBV4-3 with TRBJ1-6, with D perhaps matching TRBD1 (5 bases). The CDR3 is 15 amino acids. Germline V lookup: CDR1 LGHNA, CDR2 YSLEER. The V end lost 0 bases, the J end lost 7 bases, and 10 bases lay between the germline ends. This CDR3 is CASSQDGGINSPLHF. In DNA form, the CDR3 reads TGCGCCAGCAGCCAAGATGGGGGAATCAATTCACCCCTCCACTTT.

This clonotype was picked up a small number of times. The chain combines TRBV4-1 with TRBJ2-1; tentatively, D is TRBD2 (6 bases). The CDR3 is made up of 14 amino acids. Trimming shortened V by 3 bases and J by 8 bases, and 14 bases separated the two germline ends. CDR1 is MGHRA, CDR2 YSYEKL, per germline. For the CDR3, the DNA is TGCGCCAGCAGCCAGAAAAGCCTAGCGCATGAGCAGTTCTTC. As protein: CASSQKSLAHEQFF.

This clonotype was found a few times. The rearrangement joins TRBV7-2 to TRBJ2-3, with TRBD2 identical over 14 bases. The CDR3 has 17 residues. Unmatched junction bases numbered 6, after V lost 1 base and J lost 6 bases. The germline V gene encodes CDR1 SGHTA and CDR2 FQGNSA. The CDR3 DNA follows: TGTGCCAGCAGCTTAGTTGGACTAGCGGGAGGTTTGGATACGCAGTATTTT. It is translated as CASSLVGLAGGLDTQYF.

This clonotype was recorded a few times. The gene calls are TRBV12-3 or TRBV12-4 and TRBJ2-1; TRBD2 is a possible D gene (5 bases). CDR3 length equals 14 residues. With 1 base removed from V and 7 bases from J, the gap between germline ends came to 11 bases. CDR3 region: CASSLGLARNEQFF. CDR3 bases: TGTGCCAGCAGTTTAGGGCTAGCACGGAATGAGCAGTTCTTC.

This clonotype appeared many times. The chain is built from TRBV4-1 and TRBJ2-2; D gene uncertain. Germline CDR1 reads MGHRA; CDR2 reads YSYEKL. The ends were cut back, 0 bases at V and 6 bases at J, with 8 bases in the middle. This CDR3 region has 14 residues. In nucleotides, the CDR3 is TGCGCCAGCAGCCAAGAGGCGAGGCCCGGGGAGCTGTTTTTT. This gives the protein CASSQEARPGELFF.

This clonotype has at least ten counts. The chain links TRBV20-1 to TRBJ2-7; the match to TRBD2 covers 8 bases. Germline values: CDR1 DFQATT, CDR2 SNEGSKA (reference sequence). This CDR3 spans 14 amino acids. V gave up 7 bases and J gave up 4 bases; unmatched junction bases: 12. CDR3 residues: CSGHGGGGIYEQYF. The CDR3 bases are TGCAGTGGTCATGGTGGCGGGGGGATTTACGAGCAGTACTTC.

This clonotype has more than one count but fewer than ten. The chain recombines TRBV5-1 with TRBJ1-1; 9 bases are shared with TRBD1. V gave up 4 bases and J gave up 10 bases; unmatched junction bases: 11. Germline V gene sequence: CDR1 SGHRS, CDR2 YFSETQ. The CDR3 has 14 amino acids. In DNA, the CDR3 is TGCGCCAGCAGCCCGGGACAGGGAATTCTCGGAGCTTTCTTT. It is translated as CASSPGQGILGAFF.